The T cell receptor (beta chain) under discussion was sequenced for a study of T cells in Graves' hyperthyroidism and ophthalmopathy. This clonotype has ten or more counts. From RNA transcripts, TCR beta CDR3 regions were amplified. First-round RT-PCR targeting the TCR CDR3 was performed with the HTBI primer set. TCRdb independently ran MiXCR on the multiplex PCR reads; one entry per CDR3 protein. The table includes 500,000 or so distinct CDR3 sequences, approximately 17% detected once. The germline gives CDR1 SNHLY, CDR2 FYNNEI. V gave up 5 bases and J gave up 4 bases, with 13 bases separating them. The CDR3 covers 14 residues.

Sequenced input: blood. The receptor was isolated from a woman aged 18-29 years with Graves' ophthalmopathy. The chain couples TRBV2 to TRBJ2-3; tentatively, D is TRBD2 (6 bases). The CDR3 DNA sequence: TGTGCCAGCAGTAGGGACTCTGGGGCAGATACGCAGTATTTT. It codes for CASSRDSGADTQYF. The complete variable domain, with remaining parts taken from reference TRBV2 and TRBJ2-3, reads EPEVTQTPSHQVTQMGQEVILRCVPISNHLYFYWYRQILGQKVEFLVSFYNNEISEKSEIFDDQFSVERPDGSNFTLKIRSTKLEDSAMYFCASSRDSGADTQYFGPGTRLTVL.